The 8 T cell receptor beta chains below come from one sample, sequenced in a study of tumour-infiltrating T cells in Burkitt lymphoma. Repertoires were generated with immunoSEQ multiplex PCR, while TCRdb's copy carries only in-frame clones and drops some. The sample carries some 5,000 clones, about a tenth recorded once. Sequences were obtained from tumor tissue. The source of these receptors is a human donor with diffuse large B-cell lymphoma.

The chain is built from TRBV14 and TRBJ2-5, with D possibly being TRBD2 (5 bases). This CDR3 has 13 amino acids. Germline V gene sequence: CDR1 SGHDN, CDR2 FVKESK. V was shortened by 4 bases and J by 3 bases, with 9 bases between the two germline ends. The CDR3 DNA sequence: TGTGCCAGCAGCCGGATCGGGGAAGAGACCCAGTACTTC. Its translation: CASSRIGEETQYF.

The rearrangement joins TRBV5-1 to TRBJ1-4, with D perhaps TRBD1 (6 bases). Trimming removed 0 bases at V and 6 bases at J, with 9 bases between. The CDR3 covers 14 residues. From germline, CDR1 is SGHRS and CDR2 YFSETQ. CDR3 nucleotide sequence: TGCGCCAGCAGCTTGGCGGGGGGCGATGAAAAACTGTTTTTT. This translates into CASSLAGGDEKLFF.

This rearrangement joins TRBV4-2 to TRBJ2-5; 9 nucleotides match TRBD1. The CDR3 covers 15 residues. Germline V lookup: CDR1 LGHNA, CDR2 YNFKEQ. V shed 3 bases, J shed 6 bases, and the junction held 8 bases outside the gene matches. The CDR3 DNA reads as TGTGCCAGCAGCCACCGGGACAGGGAAGGCAAGACCCAGTACTTC. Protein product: CASSHRDREGKTQYF.

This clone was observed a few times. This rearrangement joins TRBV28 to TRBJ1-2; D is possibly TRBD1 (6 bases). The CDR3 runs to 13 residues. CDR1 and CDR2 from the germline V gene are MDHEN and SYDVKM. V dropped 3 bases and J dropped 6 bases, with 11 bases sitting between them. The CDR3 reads CASSFWGADGYTF. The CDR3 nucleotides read TGTGCCAGCAGTTTCTGGGGGGCAGATGGCTACACCTTC.

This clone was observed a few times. The CDR3 DNA sequence: TGTGCCAGCAGCTTAGGAGGAGGGCCATATGGCTACACCTTC. Translation gives CASSLGGGPYGYTF. V usage is TRBV7-8 and J usage is TRBJ1-2; D uncertain. The CDR3 is 14 amino acids. Trimming took off 1 base at V and 5 bases at J, with 11 bases between the two ends. The germline gives CDR1 SGHVS, CDR2 FQNEAQ.

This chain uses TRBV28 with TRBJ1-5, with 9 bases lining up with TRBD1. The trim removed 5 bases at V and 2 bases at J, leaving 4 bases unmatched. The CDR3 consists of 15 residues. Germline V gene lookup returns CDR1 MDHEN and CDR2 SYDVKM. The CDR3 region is CASSPDRGRNQPQHF. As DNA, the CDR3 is TGTGCCAGCAGTCCGGACAGGGGCCGCAATCAGCCCCAGCATTTT.

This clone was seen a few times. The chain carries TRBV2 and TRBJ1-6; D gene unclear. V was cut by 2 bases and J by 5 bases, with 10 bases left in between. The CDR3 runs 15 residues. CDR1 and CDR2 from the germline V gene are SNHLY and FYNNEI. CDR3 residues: CASSEQGSNNSPLHF. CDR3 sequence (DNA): TGTGCCAGCAGTGAACAAGGTTCGAATAATTCACCCCTCCACTTT. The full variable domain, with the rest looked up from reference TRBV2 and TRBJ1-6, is EPEVTQTPSHQVTQMGQEVILRCVPISNHLYFYWYRQILGQKVEFLVSFYNNEISEKSEIFDDQFSVERPDGSNFTLKIRSTKLEDSAMYFCASSEQGSNNSPLHFGNGTRLTVT.

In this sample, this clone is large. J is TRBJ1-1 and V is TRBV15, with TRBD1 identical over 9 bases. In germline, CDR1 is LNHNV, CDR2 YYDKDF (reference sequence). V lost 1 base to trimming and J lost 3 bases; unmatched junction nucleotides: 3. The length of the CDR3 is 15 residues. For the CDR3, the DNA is TGTGCCACCAGCAGAGCGGGACAGGGCTACACTGAAGCTTTCTTT. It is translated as CATSRAGQGYTEAFF.